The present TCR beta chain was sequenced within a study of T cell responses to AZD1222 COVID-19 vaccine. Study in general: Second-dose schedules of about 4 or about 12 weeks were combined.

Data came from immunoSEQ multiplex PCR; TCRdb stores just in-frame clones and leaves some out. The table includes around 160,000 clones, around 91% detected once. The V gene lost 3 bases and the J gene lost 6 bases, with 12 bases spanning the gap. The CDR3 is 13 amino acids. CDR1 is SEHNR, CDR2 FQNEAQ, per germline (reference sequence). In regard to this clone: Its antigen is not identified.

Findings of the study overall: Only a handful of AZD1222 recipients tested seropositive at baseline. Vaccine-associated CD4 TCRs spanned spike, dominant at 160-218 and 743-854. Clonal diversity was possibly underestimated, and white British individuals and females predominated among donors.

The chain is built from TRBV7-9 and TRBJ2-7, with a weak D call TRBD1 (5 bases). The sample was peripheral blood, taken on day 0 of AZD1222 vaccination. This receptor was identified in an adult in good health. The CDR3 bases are TGTGCCAGCAGCTTTAATCAGGGCGGCGAGCAGTACTTC. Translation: CASSFNQGGEQYF. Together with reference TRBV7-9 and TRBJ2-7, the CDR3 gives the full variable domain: DTGVSQNPRHKITKRGQNVTFRCDPISEHNRLYWYRQTLGQGPEFLTYFQNEAQLEKSRLLSDRFSAERPKGSFSTLEIQRTEQGDSAMYLCASSFNQGGEQYFGPGTRLTVT.